This T cell receptor (beta chain) was recorded in a study of blood T cell repertoires in COVID-19. Study context: Material from acute and convalescent COVID-19 was sourced from the United States, Italy and Spain. From T cells, B-cell-depleted T cells, or PBMCs came the material, which was cDNA or gDNA.

V lost 5 bases to trimming and J lost 7 bases, with 20 bases between them. The CDR3 length is 15 residues. CDR1 and CDR2 (germline): MDHEN, SYDVKM. Study processing details: Researchers report that nucleated cell counts were estimated from reference gene primer amplification. Only in-frame clones appear in the TCRdb table, and some are missing; sequencing was by immunoSEQ multiplex PCR. The DNA gave D and trimming, while V, J and clone size come from that table. Of 200,000 to 250,000 clones listed, 65% to 90% are singletons. V and J are TRBV28 and TRBJ1-2; D call uncertain. This clonotype originated in a woman between 50 and 59 years old with acute or convalescent COVID-19. The sequenced sample consisted of peripheral blood. CDR3 loop: CASSLGNIFVGGYTF. DNA of the CDR3: TGTGCCAGCAGTCTCGGGAATATCTTCGTTGGTGGCTACACCTTC.